What follows are 15 T cell receptor beta chains derived from one specimen sequenced in a study of human T cells and chemical hapten exposure. Described time point: patch test 1, 2 weeks after DPC sensitization. Treatment meaning: therapeutic diphenylcyclopropenone sensitization with weekly scalp DPC. TCRdb reprocessed the RACE reads with MiXCR, giving one entry per CDR3 protein. The repertoire holds some 81,000 distinct CDR3 sequences, with 7% to 8% as singletons. The material was whole blood, obtained in connection with sensitization to the hapten diphenylcyclopropenone (DPC). The receptors were sampled from a woman aged 30 to 39 with alopecia areata. Some clones in this sample may be carry-over from other donors' samples.

This clonotype was observed many times. The CDR3 sequence is CSARDLASRYNEQFF. The CDR3 nucleotides are TGCAGTGCTAGAGATCTTGCCAGTCGGTACAATGAGCAGTTCTTC. This sequence joins TRBV20-1 and TRBJ2-1; D is ambiguous. This CDR3 is built from 15 residues. With 0 bases removed from V and 4 bases from J, the gap between germline ends came to 13 bases. From germline, CDR1 is DFQATT and CDR2 SNEGSKA (reference sequence).

V usage is TRBV6-6 and J usage is TRBJ1-1; D may be TRBD1 (6 bases). CDR3 length: 15 residues. V was clipped by 0 bases and J by 1 base, with 9 bases between them. The germline gives CDR1 MNHNY, CDR2 SVGAGI (reference sequence). DNA of the CDR3: TGTGCCAGCAGTTACTCGACAGGCCAGAACACTGAAGCTTTCTTT. Translation: CASSYSTGQNTEAFF.

The table lists this clonotype with a few counts. The chain links TRBV10-3 to TRBJ2-5, with D possibly TRBD2 on 5 matching bases. Trimming took 10 bases from V and 0 from J, leaving 15 bases between them. Germline loops: CDR1 ENHRY, CDR2 SYGVKD. The CDR3 runs to 14 residues. As DNA, the CDR3 is TGTGCCACCCGGGGATACACTTACCAAGAGACCCAGTACTTC. This codes for CATRGYTYQETQYF.

This clonotype appeared many times. The chain has TRBV6-5 and TRBJ2-2; 10 bases match TRBD1. The CDR3 has 18 amino acids. V was clipped by 5 bases and J by 2 bases; unmatched bases: 11. The germline CDR1 and CDR2 sequences are MNHEY and SVGAGI. The CDR3 loop is CASSRFGQGGKNTGELFF. The CDR3 nucleotides are TGTGCCAGCAGTCGATTCGGACAGGGGGGAAAAAACACCGGGGAGCTGTTTTTT.

Comments on this clonotype: Being one base from a much bigger clone, this may be a read error. No conserved phenylalanine or tryptophan ends this CDR3, so it is likely a read error. The CDR3 sequence: CASSYQETQLGASSYNEQFL. Written as DNA, the CDR3 is TGTGCCAGCAGCTACCAAGAAACTCAGCTGGGGGCGAGCTCCTACAATGAGCAGTTCCTC. The V gene is TRBV3-1, the J gene TRBJ2-1, with D possibly TRBD1 on 6 matching bases. Germline V gene lookup returns CDR1 LGHDT and CDR2 YNNKEL (reference sequence). This CDR3 comprises 20 residues. V shed 5 bases and J shed 0 bases, with 26 bases lying between them.

In its sample, this clonotype was seen many times. The chain links TRBV3-1 to TRBJ2-6; D gene ambiguous. The length of the CDR3 is 17 residues. The V gene lost 0 bases and the J gene lost 3 bases, with 12 bases spanning the gap. Germline CDR1 is LGHDT and CDR2 is YNNKEL (reference sequence). CDR3 bases: TGTGCCAGCAGCCAAGAATTGGCTGGCAGTGGGGCCAACGTCCTGACTTTC. This codes for CASSQELAGSGANVLTF. The full variable domain, its missing parts supplied by reference TRBV3-1 and TRBJ2-6, is DTAVSQTPKYLVTQMGNDKSIKCEQNLGHDTMYWYKQDSKKFLKIMFSYNNKELIINETVPNRFSPKSPDKAHLNLHINSLELGDSAVYFCASSQELAGSGANVLTFGAGSRLTVL.

This clonotype showed up just a few times. The V gene is TRBV5-1, the J gene TRBJ1-2, with a possible D match to TRBD1 (6 bases). V was pared by 0 bases and J by 4 bases, with 13 bases between. CDR1 is SGHRS and CDR2 is YFSETQ in the germline V gene. The CDR3 extends over 15 amino acids. CDR3 nucleotide sequence: TGCGCCAGCAGCTTGGTTCAGGACAGCTTCTATGGCTACACCTTC. It specifies CASSLVQDSFYGYTF.

This clonotype was found many times. This chain connects TRBV7-3 to TRBJ2-2; either TRBD1 or TRBD2 may supply D (5 bases each). This CDR3 region has 14 residues. Between the trimmed V and J ends, which lost 2 bases and 10 bases, there was a span of 14 bases. CDR1 SGHTA and CDR2 FQGTGA come from the germline V gene. The CDR3 region has the DNA TGTGCCAGCAGCTTATCGGGACGCGAAGCGGAGCTGTTTTTT. Encoded protein: CASSLSGREAELFF.

The chain couples TRBV12-3 or TRBV12-4 to TRBJ2-3; D unclear. The CDR3 runs 12 residues. Trimming took 4 bases from V and 2 from J, leaving 4 bases between them. The CDR3 reads CASSSNTDTQYF. In nucleotides, the CDR3 is TGTGCCAGCAGTTCCAACACAGATACGCAGTATTTT.

This clonotype was seen more than once but under ten times. The rearrangement uses TRBV20-1 and TRBJ1-1; a possible D gene is TRBD1 (6 bases). This CDR3 region has 13 residues. The germline gives CDR1 DFQATT, CDR2 SNEGSKA (reference sequence). V gave up 5 bases and J gave up 0 bases, with 10 bases separating them. The CDR3, as DNA: TGCAGTGCTCCGGACAGCCTGAACACTGAAGCTTTCTTT. Amino acid sequence: CSAPDSLNTEAFF.

The chain has TRBV5-4 and TRBJ1-4; D is unclear. This CDR3 contains 14 residues. V was clipped by 4 bases and J by 6 bases, with 13 bases between them. Germline CDR1 is SGHNT and CDR2 is YYREEE (reference sequence). Written as DNA, the CDR3 is TGTGCCAGCAGCCCCGGAGGAGTCGATGAAAAACTGTTTTTT. This translates into CASSPGGVDEKLFF.

There are a few counts of this clonotype. V is TRBV7-9 and J is TRBJ2-7; TRBD1 aligns across 10 bases. CDR1 and CDR2 from the germline V gene are SEHNR and FQNEAQ (reference sequence). The CDR3 length is 15 residues. V lost 5 bases and J lost 5; bases outside the gene matches: 9. The CDR3 DNA is TGTGCCAGCAGCCCGAGGACAGGGGGAGGAGACGAGCAGTACTTC. Protein product: CASSPRTGGGDEQYF.

This clonotype was observed at least ten times. The rearrangement joins TRBV13 to TRBJ1-1; D might be TRBD1 (5 bases). Trimming shortened V by 6 bases and J by 6 bases, and 14 bases separated the two germline ends. Germline V gene sequence: CDR1 PRHDT, CDR2 FYEKMQ (reference sequence). There are 13 residues in the CDR3. The CDR3 DNA reads TGTGCCAGCAGGCCCGGGACTGGCTCTGAAGCTTTCTTT. This sequence encodes CASRPGTGSEAFF. Full variable domain (missing parts from reference TRBV13 and TRBJ1-1): AAGVIQSPRHLIKEKRETATLKCYPIPRHDTVYWYQQGPGQDPQFLISFYEKMQSDKGSIPDRFSAQQFSDYHSELNMSSLELGDSALYFCASRPGTGSEAFFGQGTRLTVV.

This clonotype was found a few times. The V and J genes are TRBV2 and TRBJ2-1; 13 positions agree with TRBD2. There are 14 residues in the CDR3. Unmatched junction bases numbered 7, after V lost 10 bases and J lost 7 bases. The germline gives CDR1 SNHLY, CDR2 FYNNEI. CDR3 nucleotides: TGTGCCACTAGACTAGCGGGGGGCTTTAATGAGCAGTTCTTC. Amino acids: CATRLAGGFNEQFF. Filled out from reference TRBV2 and TRBJ2-1, the complete variable domain reads EPEVTQTPSHQVTQMGQEVILRCVPISNHLYFYWYRQILGQKVEFLVSFYNNEISEKSEIFDDQFSVERPDGSNFTLKIRSTKLEDSAMYFCATRLAGGFNEQFFGPGTRLTVL.

This clonotype was counted ten times or more. J is TRBJ2-7 and V is TRBV5-5, with 8 bases aligning to TRBD1. V lost 0 bases, J lost 2 bases, and 1 base stayed unmatched. The CDR3 extends over 14 amino acids. Germline V gene data show CDR1 as SGHKS and CDR2 as YYEKEE (reference sequence). The DNA of the CDR3 is TGTGCCAGCAGCTTGGAGACAGGGGCCTACGAGCAGTACTTC. This gives the protein CASSLETGAYEQYF.